Sequencing of this T cell receptor (beta chain) was carried out in a study of T cell responses to AZD1222 COVID-19 vaccine. Study-level findings and limits: Females made up more of the donors, who were largely white British, and clonal diversity may have come out too low. At baseline, just 5 or 6 AZD1222 recipients tested seropositive.

CDR1 is LGHDT, CDR2 YNNKEL, per germline (reference sequence). Deletions cut 4 bases from V and 2 bases from J, with 14 bases between. CDR3 length: 15 residues. A remark on this clone: The antigen remains unidentified.

TCRdb's copy holds only in-frame clones and misses some; the assay was immunoSEQ multiplex PCR. Among 100,000 to 150,000 clones listed, under 90% were seen once. This chain connects TRBV3-1 (or the pseudogene TRBV3-2) to TRBJ2-5; tentatively, D is TRBD2 (6 bases). The sequencing used peripheral blood, collected on day 0 of AZD1222 vaccination. The TCR originated in an adult in good health. CDR3 sequence: CASSRSGQPQETQYF. CDR3 sequence (DNA): TGTGCCAGCAGCCGTAGCGGTCAACCTCAAGAGACCCAGTACTTC.